Presented here are 8 T cell receptor beta chains from one specimen sequenced in a study of blood T cell repertoires in COVID-19. Libraries were prepared by immunoSEQ multiplex PCR; TCRdb keeps only in-frame clonotypes and omits some of them. The sample consists of about 400,000 clones, roughly 88% of them appearing once. The sequenced material came from PBMCs or T cells enriched from blood (not recorded which). Receptor source: a woman under 40 with acute COVID-19.

This chain uses TRBV5-1 with TRBJ2-4; the D gene is possibly TRBD1 (5 bases). The germline V and J ends were trimmed by 0 bases and 8 bases, with 12 bases remaining between them. Germline CDR1 reads SGHRS; CDR2 reads YFSETQ. CDR3 length: 14 amino acids. The CDR3 nucleotides read TGCGCCAGCAGCTTGGTGCCAGGGCCGGACATTCAGTACTTC. It yields the protein CASSLVPGPDIQYF.

The CDR3 region is CATSRDAGGRTLHF. CDR3 DNA sequence: TGTGCCACCAGCAGAGATGCGGGGGGTAGAACCCTCCACTTT. The chain joins TRBV15 to TRBJ1-6; the D gene is possibly TRBD1 (5 bases). The ends were cut back, 0 bases at V and 14 bases at J, with 14 bases in the middle. From germline, CDR1 is LNHNV and CDR2 YYDKDF (reference sequence). This CDR3 region has 14 residues. Looking up the rest from reference TRBV15 and TRBJ1-6 gives the full variable domain: DAMVIQNPRYQVTQFGKPVTLSCSQTLNHNVMYWYQQKSSQAPKLLFHYYDKDFNNEADTPDNFQSRRPNTSFCFLDIRSPGLGDTAMYLCATSRDAGGRTLHFGNGTRLTVT.

V and J are TRBV5-1 and TRBJ1-4; 8 bases align to TRBD1. The CDR3 extends over 15 amino acids. The germline gives CDR1 SGHRS, CDR2 YFSETQ. V was clipped by 4 bases and J by 8 bases; unmatched bases: 10. As DNA, the CDR3 is TGCGCCAGCAGCAGCGGACAGGGACGGCGGGAAAAACTGTTTTTT. This codes for CASSSGQGRREKLFF.

V usage is TRBV7-2 and J usage is TRBJ1-1, with D possibly matching TRBD1 (6 bases). CDR1 and CDR2 from the germline V gene are SGHTA and FQGNSA. The CDR3 is made up of 16 amino acids. The ends were cut back, 1 base at V and 7 bases at J, with 19 bases in the middle. CDR3 loop: CASSLVGQTFANEAFF. CDR3 nucleotides: TGTGCCAGCAGCTTAGTCGGACAGACCTTCGCCAATGAAGCTTTCTTT.

In its sample, this clone was seen a few times. V and J are TRBV4-2 and TRBJ2-7; TRBD1 agrees at 9 bases. Germline CDR1 reads LGHNA; CDR2 reads YNFKEQ. The CDR3 covers 16 residues. V was clipped by 5 bases and J by 3 bases; unmatched bases: 11. The CDR3: CASSGTITGGGYEQYF. The CDR3 bases are TGTGCCAGCAGCGGGACGATTACAGGGGGCGGCTACGAGCAGTACTTC.

DNA of the CDR3: TGTGCCAGCAGCTTACAGGGGTTTCCCTACAATGAGCAGTTCTTC. Its protein product is CASSLQGFPYNEQFF. This chain connects TRBV6-2 or TRBV6-3 to TRBJ2-1; TRBD1 aligns across 7 bases. After removal of 6 bases from V and 2 bases from J, the junction contained 7 bases not matched to a gene. The germline gives CDR1 MNHEY, CDR2 SVGEGT. The length of the CDR3 is 15 residues.

The rearrangement joins TRBV29-1 to TRBJ1-2, with TRBD1 identical over 8 bases. The CDR3 contains 13 residues. CDR1 and CDR2 from the germline V gene are SQVTM and ANQGSEA. V lost 2 bases, J lost 8 bases, and 7 bases stayed unmatched. The CDR3 sequence: CSVESGTGRGYTF. CDR3 nucleotides: TGCAGCGTTGAATCGGGGACAGGTCGGGGCTACACCTTC.

The rearrangement links TRBV5-1 to TRBJ2-7; D remains unclear. CDR1 is SGHRS and CDR2 is YFSETQ in the germline V gene. V was pared by 3 bases and J by 4 bases, with 8 bases between. The CDR3 runs 12 residues. The CDR3 protein is CASSSSKYEQYF. For the CDR3, the DNA is TGCGCCAGCAGCTCGAGTAAATACGAGCAGTACTTC.